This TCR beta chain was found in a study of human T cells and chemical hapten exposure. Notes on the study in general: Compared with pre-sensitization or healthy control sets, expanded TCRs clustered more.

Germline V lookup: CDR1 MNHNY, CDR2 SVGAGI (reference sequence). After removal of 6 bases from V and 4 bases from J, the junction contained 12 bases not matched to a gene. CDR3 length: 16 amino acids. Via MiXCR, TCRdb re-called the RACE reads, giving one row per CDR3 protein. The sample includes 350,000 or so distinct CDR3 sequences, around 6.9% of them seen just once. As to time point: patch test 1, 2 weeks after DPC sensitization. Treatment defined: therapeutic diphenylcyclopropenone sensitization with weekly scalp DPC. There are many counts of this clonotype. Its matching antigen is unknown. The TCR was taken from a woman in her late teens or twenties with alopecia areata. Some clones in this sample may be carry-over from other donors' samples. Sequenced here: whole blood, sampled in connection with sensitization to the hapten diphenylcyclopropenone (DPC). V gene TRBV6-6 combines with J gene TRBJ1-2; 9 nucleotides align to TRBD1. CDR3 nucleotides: TGTGCCAGCAGCTTAGTTACATCGGGACAGGGCTATGGCTACACCTTC. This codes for CASSLVTSGQGYGYTF.